The 22 T cell receptor beta chains below all came from one sample that was sequenced in a study of CD8+CD57+ T cells in acquired aplastic anemia. Patients selected for sequencing had displayed CD8+CD57+ cell expansion by flow cytometry. Using genomic DNA as the template, TCR beta VDJ and CDR3 profiling was carried out. MiXCR was run by TCRdb on the reads, yielding one entry per CDR3 protein. Among 160,000 or so distinct CDR3 sequences listed, roughly 45% were seen once. The material sequenced was sorted CD4+, CD8+, or CD8+CD57+ T cells (not recorded which) from PBMCs. Source of these receptors: a human donor with aplastic anemia.

The chain employs TRBV3-1 and TRBJ1-2; the D gene is possibly TRBD1 (5 bases). Deletions cut 4 bases from V and 2 bases from J, with 14 bases between. Germline V lookup: CDR1 LGHDT, CDR2 YNNKEL (reference sequence). The CDR3 length is 15 residues. The CDR3 sequence is CASSPIGTRNYGYTF. As DNA, the CDR3 is TGTGCCAGCAGCCCGATTGGGACGAGAAACTATGGCTACACCTTC. Full variable domain (missing parts from reference TRBV3-1 and TRBJ1-2): DTAVSQTPKYLVTQMGNDKSIKCEQNLGHDTMYWYKQDSKKFLKIMFSYNNKELIINETVPNRFSPKSPDKAHLNLHINSLELGDSAVYFCASSPIGTRNYGYTFGSGTRLTVV.

At least ten counts were recorded for this clonotype. V usage is TRBV4-3 and J usage is TRBJ2-2; D is ambiguous. V gave up 3 bases and J gave up 0 bases, with 5 bases separating them. Germline values: CDR1 LGHNA, CDR2 YSLEER. The CDR3 is made up of 14 amino acids. CDR3 loop: CASSQDANTGELFF. The CDR3 DNA sequence: TGCGCCAGCAGCCAGGACGCGAACACCGGGGAGCTGTTTTTT.

This clonotype was picked up one time. The chain employs TRBV7-4 and TRBJ1-5; D gene unclear. The ends were cut back, 5 bases at V and 5 bases at J, with 7 bases in the middle. The CDR3 spans 12 residues. Germline loops: CDR1 SGHVT, CDR2 SQSDAQ. Here the CDR3 reads CASSTGYQPQHF. The CDR3 DNA sequence: TGTGCCAGCAGCACGGGGTATCAGCCCCAGCATTTT.

The table lists this clonotype with many counts. V gene TRBV7-2 combines with J gene TRBJ1-4, with D possibly matching TRBD1 (5 bases). Germline CDR1 SGHTA, CDR2 FQGNSA. The length of the CDR3 is 15 residues. V lost 1 base to trimming and J lost 2 bases, with 8 bases between them. The CDR3, as DNA: TGTGCCAGCAGCTTAGGGGGGGTTACTAATGAAAAACTGTTTTTT. This sequence encodes CASSLGGVTNEKLFF.

A few counts support this clonotype. The chain carries TRBV19 and TRBJ2-1; D tentatively reads TRBD1 or TRBD2 (5 bases each). The V end was cut by 3 bases, the J end by 7 bases, with 19 bases between. The CDR3 is 16 amino acids. Germline CDR1 reads LNHDA; CDR2 reads SQIVND (reference sequence). The DNA for the CDR3 is TGTGCCAGTAGTATGGAAAACCCGGGACCTCGGAATGAGCAGTTCTTC. Its translation: CASSMENPGPRNEQFF. Full variable domain (outside the CDR3, taken from reference TRBV19 and TRBJ2-1): DGGITQSPKYLFRKEGQNVTLSCEQNLNHDAMYWYRQDPGQGLRLIYYSQIVNDFQKGDIAEGYSVSREKKESFPLTVTSAQKNPTAFYLCASSMENPGPRNEQFFGPGTRLTVL.

CDR3 region: CASSLRGLVREQFF. The CDR3 DNA reads as TGTGCCAGCAGTTTAAGGGGGCTAGTACGGGAGCAGTTCTTC. V is TRBV12-3 or TRBV12-4 and J is TRBJ2-1; 7 bases align to TRBD1. The V segment lost 2 bases and the J segment 10 bases; nucleotides outside the gene matches: 8. This CDR3 contains 14 residues.

This clonotype has at least ten counts. The chain links TRBV5-5 to TRBJ1-1; TRBD1 is a possible D gene (5 bases). The CDR3 covers 12 residues. The V end was cut by 3 bases, the J end by 3 bases, with 6 bases between. Germline V gene sequence: CDR1 SGHKS, CDR2 YYEKEE (reference sequence). CDR3: CASSWGDTEAFF. CDR3 coding DNA: TGTGCCAGCAGCTGGGGGGACACTGAAGCTTTCTTT. The variable domain in full, completed from reference TRBV5-5 and TRBJ1-1, reads DAGVTQSPTHLIKTRGQQVTLRCSPISGHKSVSWYQQVLGQGPQFIFQYYEKEERGRGNFPDRFSARQFPNYSSELNVNALLLGDSALYLCASSWGDTEAFFGQGTRLTVV.

The rearrangement joins TRBV7-3 to TRBJ2-3; no firm D call. Germline CDR1 reads SGHTA; CDR2 reads FQGTGA. The CDR3 is made up of 14 amino acids. The V end was cut by 2 bases, the J end by 2 bases, with 8 bases between. The CDR3 sequence: CASSLSKSTDTQYF. The CDR3 DNA follows: TGTGCCAGCAGCTTATCCAAGTCCACAGATACGCAGTATTTT.

The V and J genes are TRBV4-2 and TRBJ2-2, with 8 bases lining up with TRBD1. Germline lookup yields CDR1 LGHNA and CDR2 YNFKEQ. The CDR3 is 16 amino acids. J was trimmed by 4 bases and V by 4 bases; bases with no gene match: 8. CDR3 nucleotides: TGTGCCAGCAGCCCGAAGGGACAGGTGGGCACCGGGGAGCTGTTTTTT. Residues: CASSPKGQVGTGELFF.

The chain joins TRBV7-9 to TRBJ1-5; perhaps TRBD1 as D (5 bases). The CDR3 has 16 residues. Germline V gene lookup returns CDR1 SEHNR and CDR2 FQNEAQ (reference sequence). Trimming removed 2 bases from V and 0 bases from J, with 11 bases in between. This CDR3 is CASSLRGPNSNQPQHF. The CDR3 DNA follows: TGTGCCAGCAGCTTAAGGGGACCGAATAGCAATCAGCCCCAGCATTTT.

The table lists this clonotype with many counts. The J gene is TRBJ1-2, the V gene TRBV6-4; tentative D call: TRBD1 (5 bases). The CDR3 runs to 14 residues. V was cut by 0 bases and J by 7 bases, with 12 bases left in between. Germline V gene data show CDR1 as MRHNA and CDR2 as SNTAGT. CDR3 DNA sequence: TGTGCCAGCAGTGACTCGTTTTTAACAGGTGGCTACACCTTC. This codes for CASSDSFLTGGYTF.

As to this clonotype: A read error may be the cause here, since a much bigger clone is one base away. CDR3 nucleotide sequence: TGTGCCAGCAGCCAAGAACCCAGCGAGGAAGATACGCAGTATTTT. Protein: CASSQEPSEEDTQYF. The rearrangement joins TRBV4-2 to TRBJ2-3, with unresolved D. Trimming took off 0 bases at V and 5 bases at J, with 12 bases between the two ends. Germline assignment: CDR1 LGHNA and CDR2 YNFKEQ. This CDR3 region has 15 residues.

The rearrangement joins TRBV6-4 to TRBJ1-5; tentative D call: TRBD1 (5 bases). V lost 5 bases and J 5 bases, leaving 19 bases between the germline ends. Germline CDR1 reads MRHNA; CDR2 reads SNTAGT. This CDR3 region has 16 residues. This chain's CDR3 is CASSRSGTSFDQPQHF. CDR3 sequence (DNA): TGTGCCAGCAGTCGCTCCGGGACTAGCTTTGATCAGCCCCAGCATTTT.

This clonotype was seen ten or more times. The chain links TRBV12-3 or TRBV12-4 to TRBJ1-1; 7 bases map to TRBD1. This CDR3 is built from 13 residues. The trim removed 6 bases at V and 1 base at J, leaving 2 bases unmatched. CDR3 amino acids: CASRRQGNTEAFF. For the CDR3, the DNA is TGTGCCAGCAGACGACAGGGGAACACTGAAGCTTTCTTT.

This clonotype was detected ten times or more. This chain joins TRBV11-1 and TRBJ2-3, with a possible D match to TRBD2 (5 bases). The CDR3 has 17 amino acids. Germline assignment: CDR1 SGHAT and CDR2 FQDESV (reference sequence). V lost 1 base to trimming and J lost 2 bases, with 16 bases between them. This chain's CDR3 is CASSLGERRVLTDTQYF. The CDR3 DNA reads as TGTGCCAGCAGCTTAGGGGAGCGGCGGGTCCTCACAGATACGCAGTATTTT.

V is TRBV7-9 and J is TRBJ2-7; either TRBD1 or TRBD2 may supply D (5 bases each). CDR1 and CDR2 from the germline V gene are SEHNR and FQNEAQ (reference sequence). The V end lost 1 base, the J end lost 3 bases, and 10 bases lay between the germline ends. The CDR3 runs 14 residues. CDR3 loop: CASSLVPGSYEQYF. The CDR3 nucleotides read TGTGCCAGCAGCTTAGTTCCAGGGAGCTACGAGCAGTACTTC.

The chain joins TRBV7-6 to TRBJ2-1, with D tentatively TRBD1 or TRBD2 (6 bases each). The V end lost 7 bases, the J end lost 9 bases, and 10 bases lay between the germline ends. The CDR3 runs 11 residues. Looked up from germline, CDR1 is SGHVS and CDR2 is FNYEAQ. CDR3 loop: CASMGGGEQFF. CDR3 sequence (DNA): TGTGCCAGCATGGGGGGCGGTGAGCAGTTCTTC.

The chain joins TRBV2 to TRBJ1-1; TRBD1 is a possible D gene (5 bases). The germline V gene encodes CDR1 SNHLY and CDR2 FYNNEI. The CDR3 spans 16 residues. Trimming shortened V by 8 bases and J by 0 bases, and 19 bases separated the two germline ends. The CDR3 DNA is TGTGCCAGCGTCGTGGGGAAGACAGCTATGAACACTGAAGCTTTCTTT. It translates to CASVVGKTAMNTEAFF.

This clonotype was detected many times. The junction departs from germline at one end; a sequencing error may be responsible. The genes are TRBV12-3 or TRBV12-4 and TRBJ2-5; D gene ambiguous. The CDR3 extends over 11 amino acids. The CDR3 DNA reads as TGTGCCAACAGTCAGGCGGAGACCCAGTACTTC. Residues: CANSQAETQYF.

This clonotype was seen many times. The V call is TRBV19, the J call TRBJ2-3; tentative D call: TRBD2 (6 bases). Germline CDR1 LNHDA, CDR2 SQIVND (reference sequence). Trimming left V 4 bases short and J 4 bases short, with 15 bases between. The CDR3 has 15 amino acids. CDR3 residues: CASSTTETRADTQYF. CDR3 DNA: TGTGCCAGTAGTACTACAGAGACTAGAGCAGATACGCAGTATTTT. The variable domain in full, completed from reference TRBV19 and TRBJ2-3, reads DGGITQSPKYLFRKEGQNVTLSCEQNLNHDAMYWYRQDPGQGLRLIYYSQIVNDFQKGDIAEGYSVSREKKESFPLTVTSAQKNPTAFYLCASSTTETRADTQYFGPGTRLTVL.

This clonotype has more than one count but fewer than ten. The V call is TRBV2, the J call TRBJ2-3; 9 positions agree with TRBD2. Per germline, CDR1 SNHLY and CDR2 FYNNEI. The CDR3 length is 14 residues. After removal of 9 bases from V and 1 base from J, the junction contained 5 bases not matched to a gene. Written as DNA, the CDR3 is TGTGCCAGTTTTCGGACTAGCGGCACAGATACGCAGTATTTT. Translation gives CASFRTSGTDTQYF.

The V gene is TRBV5-5, the J gene TRBJ2-7; D might be TRBD2 (5 bases). V was trimmed by 0 bases and J by 3 bases, leaving 10 bases between them. Germline V lookup: CDR1 SGHKS, CDR2 YYEKEE (reference sequence). The CDR3 contains 14 residues. CDR3 bases: TGTGCCAGCAGCTTGGAGCCACGGGGCTACGAGCAGTACTTC. Encoded protein: CASSLEPRGYEQYF.